This T cell receptor beta chain was obtained from a study of Graves' ophthalmopathy and Graves' hyperthyroidism. General observations from the study: Most thyroid-expanded clonotypes exceeding 0.001 frequency were also found in blood.

Researchers took RNA transcripts and amplified TCR beta CDR3 regions from them. RT-PCR with HTBI primers came first, then second-round multiplex PCR. Via MiXCR, TCRdb re-called the multiplex PCR reads, giving one row per CDR3 protein. This table has approximately 640,000 distinct CDR3 sequences, about 40% appearing once. This clonotype occurred a few times. Its antigen is unidentified. Trimming stripped 3 bases from V and 6 bases from J, with 9 bases between. Germline lookup yields CDR1 MNHEY and CDR2 SVGAGI. This CDR3 region has 13 residues. The sample consisted of peripheral blood. The chain carries TRBV6-5 and TRBJ1-5, with D uncertain. This TCR came from an adult man with Graves' ophthalmopathy. CDR3 protein: CASSYTLGQPQHF. The DNA for the CDR3 is TGTGCCAGCAGTTATACGTTAGGTCAGCCCCAGCATTTT.